This paragraph reports one T cell receptor beta chain. No antigen is known for it. This record belongs to a study of T cell repertoires in cytomegalovirus infection. Study-wide findings and caveats: Based on cumulative public TCR beta family frequency, carriers of CMV plus the relevant HLA were identified. HLA-C-restricted CMV-specific TCR beta clonotypes were dominant in the ex vivo response.

The V end lost 5 bases, the J end lost 8 bases, and 12 bases lay between the germline ends. Germline CDR1 reads SQVTM; CDR2 reads ANQGSEA. There are 12 residues in the CDR3. TCRdb re-called the reads with MiXCR, one entry per CDR3 protein. The sample gives hundreds of thousands of distinct CDR3 sequences, less than 20% of which show up once; approximately 10% is in the top ten. This receptor was taken from a human donor in good health (CMV status not recorded). Some clones in this sample may be carry-over from other donors' samples. The rearrangement joins TRBV29-1 to TRBJ1-4; D is uncertain. The specimen was PBMCs. The CDR3 reads CSVYSLDEKLFF. As DNA, the CDR3 is TGCAGCGTTTACAGTCTGGACGAAAAACTGTTTTTT.